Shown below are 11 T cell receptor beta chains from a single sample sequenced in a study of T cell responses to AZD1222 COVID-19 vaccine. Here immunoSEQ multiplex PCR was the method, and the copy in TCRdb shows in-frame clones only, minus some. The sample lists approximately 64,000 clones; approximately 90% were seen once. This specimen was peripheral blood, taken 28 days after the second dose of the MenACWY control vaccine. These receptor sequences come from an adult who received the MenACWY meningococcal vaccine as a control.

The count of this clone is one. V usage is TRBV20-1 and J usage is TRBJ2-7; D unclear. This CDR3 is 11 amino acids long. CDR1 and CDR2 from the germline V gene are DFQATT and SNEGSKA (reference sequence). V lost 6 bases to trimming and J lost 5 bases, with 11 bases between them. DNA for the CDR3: TGCAGTGCAAGGCGTCTAAACGAGCAGTACTTC. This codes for CSARRLNEQYF.

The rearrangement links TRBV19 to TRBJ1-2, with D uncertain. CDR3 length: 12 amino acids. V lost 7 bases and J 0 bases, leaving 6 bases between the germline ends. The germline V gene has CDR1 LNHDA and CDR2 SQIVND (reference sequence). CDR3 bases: TGTGCCAGTACTCCTCCTAACTATGGCTACACCTTC. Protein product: CASTPPNYGYTF.

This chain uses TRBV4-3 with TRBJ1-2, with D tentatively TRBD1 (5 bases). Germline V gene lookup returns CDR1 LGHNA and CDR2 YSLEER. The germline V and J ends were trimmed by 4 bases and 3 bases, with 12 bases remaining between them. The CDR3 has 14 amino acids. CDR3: CASSPMGGDYGYTF. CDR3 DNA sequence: TGCGCCAGCAGCCCAATGGGGGGAGACTATGGCTACACCTTC.

CDR3 bases: TGTGCCAGCAGTTTAATGGTAACTAGCGGGGAGCTGTTTTTT. Amino acid sequence: CASSLMVTSGELFF. The chain uses TRBV27 and TRBJ2-2, with D tentatively TRBD2 (5 bases). Germline CDR1 reads MNHEY; CDR2 reads SMNVEV (reference sequence). V was trimmed by 2 bases and J by 7 bases, leaving 11 bases between them. This CDR3 has 14 residues.

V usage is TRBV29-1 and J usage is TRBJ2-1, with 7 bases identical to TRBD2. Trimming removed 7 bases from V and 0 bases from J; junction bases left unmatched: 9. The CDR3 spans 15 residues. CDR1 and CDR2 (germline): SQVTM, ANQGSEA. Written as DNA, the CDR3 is TGCAGCGACCTGGGGCGGGAGAGCTCCTACAATGAGCAGTTCTTC. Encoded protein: CSDLGRESSYNEQFF.

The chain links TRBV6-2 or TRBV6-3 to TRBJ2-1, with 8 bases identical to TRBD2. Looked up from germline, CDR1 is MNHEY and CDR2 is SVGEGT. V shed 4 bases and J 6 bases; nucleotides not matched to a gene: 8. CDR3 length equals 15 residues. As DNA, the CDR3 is TGTGCCAGCAGTTCTTTAGAGAGCGGGAGCAATGAGCAGTTCTTC. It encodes CASSSLESGSNEQFF.

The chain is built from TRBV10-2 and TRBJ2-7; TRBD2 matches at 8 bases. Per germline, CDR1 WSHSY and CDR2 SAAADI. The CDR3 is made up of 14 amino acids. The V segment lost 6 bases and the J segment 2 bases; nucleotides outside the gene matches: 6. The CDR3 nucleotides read TGCGCCAGCAGCGAAGCGGGAGAAACCTACGAGCAGTACTTC. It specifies CASSEAGETYEQYF.

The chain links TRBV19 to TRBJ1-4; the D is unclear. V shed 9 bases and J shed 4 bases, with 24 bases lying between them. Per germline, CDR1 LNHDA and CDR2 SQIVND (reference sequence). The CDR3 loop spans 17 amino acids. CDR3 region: CASLDIGTPGSNEKLFF. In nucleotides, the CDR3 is TGTGCCAGCCTTGACATCGGCACGCCTGGGAGTAATGAAAAACTGTTTTTT.

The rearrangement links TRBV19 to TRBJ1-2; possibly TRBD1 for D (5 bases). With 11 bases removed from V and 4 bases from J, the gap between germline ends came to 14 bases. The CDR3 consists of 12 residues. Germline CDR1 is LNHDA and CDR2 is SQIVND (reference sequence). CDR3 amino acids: CASAGVVYGYTF. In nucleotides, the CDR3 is TGTGCCTCGGCGGGGGTTGTCTATGGCTACACCTTC.

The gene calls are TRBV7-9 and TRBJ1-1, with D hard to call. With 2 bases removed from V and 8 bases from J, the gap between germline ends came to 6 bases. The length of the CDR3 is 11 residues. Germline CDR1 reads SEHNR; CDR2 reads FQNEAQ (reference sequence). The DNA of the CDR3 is TGTGCCAGCAGCTTATCTGGAGAAGCTTTCTTT. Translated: CASSLSGEAFF.

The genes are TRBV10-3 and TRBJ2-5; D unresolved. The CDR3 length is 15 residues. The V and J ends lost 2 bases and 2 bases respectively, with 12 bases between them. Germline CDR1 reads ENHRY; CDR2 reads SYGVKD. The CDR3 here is CAISEGGSGQETQYF. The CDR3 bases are TGTGCCATCAGTGAGGGCGGTAGTGGACAAGAGACCCAGTACTTC.